This record looks at one T cell receptor beta chain sequence and its context. Its target is not known. It was with 60 Vbeta and 13 Jbeta primers that the PCR ran. Libraries were prepared by immunoSEQ multiplex PCR; TCRdb keeps only in-frame clonotypes and omits some of them. The table shows fewer than 55,000 clones, with around 58% occurring only once. The data originate from a study of cytomegalovirus exposure and HLA in healthy donors. Whole-study findings and limits: When analyzed later, the rates of TCR association showed variation by HLA locus, with DRB1 the most and HLA-C the fewest.

The CDR3 contains 14 residues. The V gene's germline CDR1 is SGHDT and CDR2 YYEEEE. V lost 0 bases, J lost 4 bases, and 10 bases lay in between. The clonotype originates from a man aged 55-75 years in good health and CMV-seropositive. Sequencing input: PBMCs. The gene calls are TRBV5-6 and TRBJ1-2, with D unresolved. The CDR3 protein is CASSLGRETYGYTF. As DNA, the CDR3 is TGTGCCAGCAGCTTGGGTAGAGAAACCTATGGCTACACCTTC.